These T cell receptor beta chains were read from a single sample in a study of shared clonotypes between healthy human individuals. Some clones are missing from TCRdb's copy, which holds only in-frame ones; the method was immunoSEQ multiplex PCR. The sample lists a few million clones; around 94% were seen once. The source material was naive CD4+ T cells sorted from blood. The receptors stem from a man between 18 and 29 years old in good health. CDR3s include the opening cysteine and the closing phenylalanine or tryptophan. D genes are given only for firm matches. Clone size, where shown, is once, few, many, or a class for clones that have expanded.

d_call	v_call	cdr3_length	clone_size	j_call	cdr3_aa	cdr3_nt
TRBD1	TRBV11-1	16	NA	TRBJ1-6	CASSSGGSSYNSPLHF	TGTGCCAGCAGCTCAGGGGGGAGCTCCTATAATTCACCCCTCCACTTT
NA	TRBV6-1	15	NA	TRBJ1-1	CASTPSGRTNTEAFF	TGTGCCAGCACCCCCTCAGGACGGACAAACACTGAAGCTTTCTTT
TRBD1	TRBV27	18	NA	TRBJ1-5	CASSPRTGGTGGLQPQHF	TGTGCCAGCAGTCCGAGAACAGGGGGAACGGGCGGGTTGCAGCCCCAGCATTTT
NA	TRBV7-9	13	NA	TRBJ1-1	CASSLEGGTEAFF	TGTGCCAGCAGCCTCGAAGGGGGCACTGAAGCTTTCTTT
NA	TRBV28	15	NA	TRBJ1-2	CASSSPDLGDYGYTF	TGTGCCAGCAGCTCCCCGGACCTTGGGGACTATGGCTACACCTTC
NA	TRBV7-2	16	NA	TRBJ1-3	CASSLWLLGAGNTIYF	TGTGCCAGCAGCTTATGGTTGCTGGGGGCAGGAAACACCATATATTTT
TRBD1	TRBV11-2	14	NA	TRBJ2-7	CASSLGDRGYEQYF	TGTGCCAGCAGCTTAGGGGACAGGGGCTACGAGCAGTACTTC
NA	TRBV18	16	NA	TRBJ2-2	CASSLRGPPDTGELFF	TGTGCCAGCTCACTCCGAGGCCCCCCTGACACCGGGGAGCTGTTTTTT
NA	TRBV29-1	15	NA	TRBJ2-6	CSVEDHTGPLNVLTF	TGCAGCGTTGAAGATCACACGGGACCGCTCAACGTCCTGACTTTC
TRBD1	TRBV11-1	16	NA	TRBJ1-1	CASSFRQGGGIGEAFF	TGTGCCAGCAGCTTTAGACAGGGAGGCGGTATCGGTGAAGCTTTCTTT
NA	TRBV2	14	NA	TRBJ2-7	CASSEDGWAYEQYF	TGTGCCAGCAGTGAAGACGGATGGGCCTACGAGCAGTACTTC
TRBD2	TRBV9	17	NA	TRBJ2-3	CASSVGRGGSSADTQYF	TGTGCCAGCAGCGTAGGTCGGGGCGGGAGTTCGGCAGATACGCAGTATTTT
NA	TRBV10-3	15	once	TRBJ1-1	CAISPSAQGGTEAFF	TGTGCCATCAGTCCCTCTGCACAGGGAGGCACTGAAGCTTTCTTT
TRBD2	TRBV10-3	16	NA	TRBJ2-5	CAISEGVAGSQETQYF	TGTGCCATCAGTGAGGGGGTAGCGGGGAGCCAAGAGACCCAGTACTTC
NA	TRBV2	12	NA	TRBJ1-2	CASFGGRGGYTF	TGTGCCAGCTTTGGGGGGCGCGGGGGTTACACCTTC
TRBD1	TRBV18	17	NA	TRBJ2-5	CASSLRLSTGGLETQYF	TGTGCCAGCTCACTGCGCCTTTCTACAGGGGGGTTAGAGACCCAGTACTTC
TRBD1	TRBV6-5	13	NA	TRBJ2-7	CASSRTGGNEQYF	TGTGCCAGCAGCCGGACAGGGGGCAACGAGCAGTACTTC
NA	TRBV6-1	13	NA	TRBJ2-5	CASSERGRETQYF	TGTGCCAGCAGTGAACGGGGCCGAGAGACCCAGTACTTC
TRBD2	TRBV6-1	15	NA	TRBJ2-5	CASSASGGPQETQYF	TGTGCCAGCAGTGCGAGCGGGGGCCCTCAAGAGACCCAGTACTTC
NA	TRBV6-5	15	NA	TRBJ1-1	CASSYSRAVNTEAFF	TGTGCCAGCAGTTACTCTAGGGCGGTGAACACTGAAGCTTTCTTT
NA	TRBV25-1	14	NA	TRBJ1-1	CASSGSWGGTEAFF	TGTGCCAGCAGTGGCTCGTGGGGTGGCACTGAAGCTTTCTTT
NA	TRBV5-4	17	NA	TRBJ1-6	CASSEGRRSSYNSPLHF	TGTGCCAGCAGCGAGGGACGGAGGAGCTCCTATAATTCACCCCTCCACTTT
NA	TRBV29-1	11	NA	TRBJ2-7	CSAGGAYEQYF	TGCAGCGCAGGGGGGGCCTACGAGCAGTACTTC
TRBD1	TRBV28	16	NA	TRBJ1-2	CASSLTGQGRSSGYTF	TGTGCCAGCAGTCTAACCGGACAGGGGAGATCTAGCGGCTACACCTTC